This TCR beta chain was found in a study of blood T cell repertoires in COVID-19. Background on the study: The United States, Italy and Spain supplied acute and convalescent COVID-19 samples.

The length of the CDR3 is 16 residues. Losses at the gene ends were 4 bases for V and 7 bases for J; bases not matched to a gene: 11. Germline-derived CDR1 and CDR2 are LGHNA and YNFKEQ. Profiling relied on immunoSEQ multiplex PCR, and the TCRdb table lists in-frame clones only, not all of them. The table includes tens of thousands of clones, 91% detected once. This clone was recorded only once. This TCR was sampled from a human donor in a cohort sampled during active COVID-19. V and J are TRBV4-2 and TRBJ2-1; 9 bases map to TRBD2. Sequenced input: peripheral blood. The CDR3 spells CASSRLGGGGRNEQFF. CDR3 nucleotide sequence: TGTGCCAGCAGCCGGTTAGGCGGGGGGGGGAGAAATGAGCAGTTCTTC.